This T cell receptor (beta chain) was documented in a study of a mutant IDH1 vaccine in newly diagnosed glioma. Study details: Eight vaccine doses were administered to patients at weeks 1, 3, 5, 7, 11, 15, 19 and 23. Vaccinations were initiated 4-6 weeks following radiotherapy alone, or were given together with temozolomide cycles.

Sample time point: week 23, last vaccination. Doses consisted of 300 ug of mutant IDH1 20-mer peptide each, paired with topical imiquimod. Every donor had a new WHO grade 3 or 4 astrocytoma that was IDH1-mutant, with loss of nuclear ATRX. Trimming left V 0 bases short and J 0 bases short, with 12 bases between. This CDR3 region has 16 residues. Germline V gene sequence: CDR1 SGHTS, CDR2 YDEGEE. Regarding this clone: Its antigen is not identified.

TCRdb's copy holds only in-frame clones and misses some; the assay was immunoSEQ multiplex PCR. This sample carries approximately 60,000 clones, about 81% of them seen once, and the ten largest clones take around 8.4%. The genes are TRBV5-8 and TRBJ1-1; D call uncertain. The source was PBMCs, collected from a glioma patient whose treatment included an IDH1 peptide vaccine. This receptor was taken from a woman in her 40s with glioma. Some clones in this sample may be carry-over from other donors' samples. Written as DNA, the CDR3 is TGTGCCAGCAGCTTGGCCTTGAGACCCATGAACACTGAAGCTTTCTTT. It codes for CASSLALRPMNTEAFF.